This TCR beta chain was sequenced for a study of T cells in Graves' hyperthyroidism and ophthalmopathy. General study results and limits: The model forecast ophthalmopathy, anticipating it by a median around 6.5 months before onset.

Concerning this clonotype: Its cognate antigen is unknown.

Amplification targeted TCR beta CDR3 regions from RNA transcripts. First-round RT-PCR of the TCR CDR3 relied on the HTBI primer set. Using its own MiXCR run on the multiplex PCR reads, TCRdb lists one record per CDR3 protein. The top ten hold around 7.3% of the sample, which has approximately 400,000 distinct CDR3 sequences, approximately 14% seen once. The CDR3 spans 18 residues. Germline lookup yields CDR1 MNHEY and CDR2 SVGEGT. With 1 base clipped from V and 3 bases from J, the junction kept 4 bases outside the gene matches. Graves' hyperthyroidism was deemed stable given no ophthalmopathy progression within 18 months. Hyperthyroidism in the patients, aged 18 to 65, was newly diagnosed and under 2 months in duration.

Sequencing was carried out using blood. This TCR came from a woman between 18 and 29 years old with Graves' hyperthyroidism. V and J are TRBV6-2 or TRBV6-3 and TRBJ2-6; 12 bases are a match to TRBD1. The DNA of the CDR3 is TGTGCCAGCAGTTACTTGGGGACAGGGGGCGGTGGGGCCAACGTCCTGACTTTC. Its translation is CASSYLGTGGGGANVLTF.